The 5 T cell receptor beta chains given below trace back to one sample, sequenced in a study of control samples from healthy donors and cancer patients. The assay was immunoSEQ multiplex PCR, and TCRdb's table has in-frame clones only and misses some. The table has approximately 44,000 clones, roughly three quarters seen once. The sequencing input was formalin-fixed, paraffin-embedded tissue. The source is a male donor with melanoma.

This clone occurred a few times. The J gene is TRBJ1-1, the V gene TRBV6-5; 7 nucleotides agree with TRBD1. Trimming removed 5 bases from V and 8 bases from J; junction bases left unmatched: 11. The V gene's germline CDR1 is MNHEY and CDR2 SVGAGI. The CDR3 contains 14 residues. The chain's CDR3 is CASSPLGTDGEAFF. The CDR3 coding sequence is TGTGCCAGCAGTCCCCTCGGGACAGACGGGGAAGCTTTCTTT.

This clone was recorded once. CDR3 sequence (DNA): TGTGCCGCGGGACTAGCGAACACCGGGGAGCTGTTTTTT. Residues: CAAGLANTGELFF. The rearrangement uses TRBV10-3 and TRBJ2-2; 8 bases line up with TRBD2. The CDR3 covers 13 residues. With 11 bases clipped from V and 0 bases from J, the junction kept 2 bases outside the gene matches. Germline CDR1 reads ENHRY; CDR2 reads SYGVKD.

About this clone: This same CDR3 is encoded by further DNA sequences in the sample. The genes are TRBV19 and TRBJ2-7; D ambiguous. In germline, CDR1 is LNHDA, CDR2 SQIVND (reference sequence). The CDR3 runs 13 residues. V lost 2 bases, J lost 7 bases, and 12 bases lay in between. DNA of the CDR3: TGTGCCAGTAGTATACGACCCCTGGGGGAGCAGTACTTC. Protein: CASSIRPLGEQYF.

The V gene is TRBV2, the J gene TRBJ2-5; maybe TRBD1 (6 bases). In germline, CDR1 is SNHLY, CDR2 FYNNEI. With 3 bases removed from V and 2 bases from J, the gap between germline ends came to 10 bases. The CDR3 has 14 amino acids. Here the CDR3 reads CASSDNRDQETQYF. CDR3 coding DNA: TGTGCCAGCAGTGATAACAGGGATCAAGAGACCCAGTACTTC.

This clone has just a few counts. This chain joins TRBV11-3 and TRBJ2-1; TRBD2 is a possible D gene (6 bases). This CDR3 spans 14 amino acids. CDR1 and CDR2 from the germline V gene are SGHNT and YENEEA. V was clipped by 4 bases and J by 9 bases, with 16 bases between them. The CDR3 DNA reads as TGTGCCAGCAGCTCCCGGAGGGAGTCCGCTGAGCAGTTCTTC. Amino acid sequence: CASSSRRESAEQFF.